A selection of T cell receptor beta chains follows, all from one sample in a study of cytomegalovirus exposure and HLA in healthy donors. The repertoire was sequenced with immunoSEQ multiplex PCR; TCRdb's copy has only in-frame clones and lacks some. The sample lists 150,000 or so clones; more than 70% were seen once. Sequencing was carried out using PBMCs. The receptors were sampled from a man under 40 in good health and CMV-seronegative. CDR3s include the opening cysteine and the closing phenylalanine or tryptophan. Fields, in order: V gene, J gene, CDR3 protein.

V: TRBV30
J: TRBJ2-7
CDR3: CAYTRGTGNYEQYF

V: TRBV5-4
J: TRBJ2-7
CDR3: CASSSQKTSTYEQYF

V: TRBV7-6
J: TRBJ2-5
CDR3: CASSFSGGETQYF

V: TRBV5-4
J: TRBJ2-1
CDR3: CASSSGTRDNEQFF

V: TRBV30
J: TRBJ1-5
CDR3: CAWGARTGFNQPQHF

V: TRBV7-8
J: TRBJ1-1
CDR3: CASSLVVNTEAFF

V: TRBV27
J: TRBJ1-2
CDR3: CASSLLGQGNGYTF

V: TRBV28
J: TRBJ1-2
CDR3: CASTGGPSGGYTF

V: TRBV6-4
J: TRBJ2-1
CDR3: CASSDSTRVSSEQFF

V: TRBV7-9
J: TRBJ1-1
CDR3: CASSPTGGMTEAFF